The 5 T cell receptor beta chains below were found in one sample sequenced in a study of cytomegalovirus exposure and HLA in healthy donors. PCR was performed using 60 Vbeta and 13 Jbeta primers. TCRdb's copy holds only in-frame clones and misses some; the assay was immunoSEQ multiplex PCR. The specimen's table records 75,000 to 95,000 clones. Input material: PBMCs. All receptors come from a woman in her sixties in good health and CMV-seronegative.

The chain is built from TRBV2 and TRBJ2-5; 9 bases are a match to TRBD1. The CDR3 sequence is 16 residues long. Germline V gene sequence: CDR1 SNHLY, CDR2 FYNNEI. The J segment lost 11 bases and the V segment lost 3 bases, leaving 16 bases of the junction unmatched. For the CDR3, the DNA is TGTGCCAGCAGTGACCGGTCGGGACAGGGTCCAGGTGAGCAGTACTTC. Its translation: CASSDRSGQGPGEQYF.

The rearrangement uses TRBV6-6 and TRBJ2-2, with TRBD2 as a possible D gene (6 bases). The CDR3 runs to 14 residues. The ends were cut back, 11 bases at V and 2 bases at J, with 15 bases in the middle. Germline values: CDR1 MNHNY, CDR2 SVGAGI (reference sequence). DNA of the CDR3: TGTGCCGGGAAGGAGGGCCTAAACACCGGGGAGCTGTTTTTT. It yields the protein CAGKEGLNTGELFF.

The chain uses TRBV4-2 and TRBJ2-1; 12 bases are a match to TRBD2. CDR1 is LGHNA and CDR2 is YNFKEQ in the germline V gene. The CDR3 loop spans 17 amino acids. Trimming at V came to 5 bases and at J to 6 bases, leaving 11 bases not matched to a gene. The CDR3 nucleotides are TGTGCCAGCAGCGTGCGGACTAGCGGGATTCCAGCCAATGAGCAGTTCTTC. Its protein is CASSVRTSGIPANEQFF.

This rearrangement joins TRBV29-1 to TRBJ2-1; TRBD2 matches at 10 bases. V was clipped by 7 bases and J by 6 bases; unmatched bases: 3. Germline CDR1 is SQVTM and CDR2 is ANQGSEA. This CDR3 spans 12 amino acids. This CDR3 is CSASGSSNEQFF. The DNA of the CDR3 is TGCAGCGCTAGCGGGAGCTCCAATGAGCAGTTCTTC.

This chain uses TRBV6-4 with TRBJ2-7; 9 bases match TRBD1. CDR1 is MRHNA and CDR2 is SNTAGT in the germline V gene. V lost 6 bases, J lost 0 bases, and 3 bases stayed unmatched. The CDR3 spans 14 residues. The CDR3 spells CASRDRGFSYEQYF. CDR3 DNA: TGTGCCAGCAGGGACAGGGGCTTCTCCTACGAGCAGTACTTC.